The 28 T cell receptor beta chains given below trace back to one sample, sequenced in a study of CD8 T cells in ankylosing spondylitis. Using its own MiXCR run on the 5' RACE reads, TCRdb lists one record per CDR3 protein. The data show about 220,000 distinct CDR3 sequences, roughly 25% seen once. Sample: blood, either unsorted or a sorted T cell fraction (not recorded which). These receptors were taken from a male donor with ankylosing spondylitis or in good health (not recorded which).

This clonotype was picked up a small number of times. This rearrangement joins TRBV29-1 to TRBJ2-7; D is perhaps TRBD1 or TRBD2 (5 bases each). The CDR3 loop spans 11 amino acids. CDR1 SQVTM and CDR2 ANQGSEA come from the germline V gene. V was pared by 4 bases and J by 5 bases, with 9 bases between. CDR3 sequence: CSVAQGDEQYF. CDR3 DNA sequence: TGCAGCGTTGCCCAGGGAGACGAGCAGTACTTC.

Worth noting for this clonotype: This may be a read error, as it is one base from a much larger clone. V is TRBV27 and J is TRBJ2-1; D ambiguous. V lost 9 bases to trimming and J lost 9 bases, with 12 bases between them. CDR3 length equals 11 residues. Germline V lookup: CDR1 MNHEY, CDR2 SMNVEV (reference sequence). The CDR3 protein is CASRANSEQFF. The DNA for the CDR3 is TGTGCCAGTCGAGCGAACAGTGAGCAGTTCTTC.

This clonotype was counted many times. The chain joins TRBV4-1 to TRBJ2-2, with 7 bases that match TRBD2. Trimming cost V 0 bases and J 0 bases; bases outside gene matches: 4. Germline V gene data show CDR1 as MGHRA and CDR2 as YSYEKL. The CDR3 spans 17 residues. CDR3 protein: CASSQDLGLANTGELFF. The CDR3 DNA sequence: TGCGCCAGCAGCCAAGATCTAGGACTAGCGAACACCGGGGAGCTGTTTTTT.

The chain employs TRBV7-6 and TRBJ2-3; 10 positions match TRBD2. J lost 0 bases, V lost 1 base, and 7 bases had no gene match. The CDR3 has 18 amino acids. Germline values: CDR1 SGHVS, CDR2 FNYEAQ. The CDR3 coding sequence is TGTGCCAGCAGCTTAGAAGCTAGCGGGAGTACTAGCACAGATACGCAGTATTTT. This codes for CASSLEASGSTSTDTQYF.

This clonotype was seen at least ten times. The DNA of the CDR3 is TGCGCCAGCAGCCTTCTAGCGGGACCTTACAATGAGCAGTTCTTC. Its translation: CASSLLAGPYNEQFF. The gene calls are TRBV5-1 and TRBJ2-1; 9 bases are a match to TRBD2. The CDR3 is 15 residues long. V lost 4 bases and J lost 4; bases outside the gene matches: 6. Germline V lookup: CDR1 SGHRS, CDR2 YFSETQ.

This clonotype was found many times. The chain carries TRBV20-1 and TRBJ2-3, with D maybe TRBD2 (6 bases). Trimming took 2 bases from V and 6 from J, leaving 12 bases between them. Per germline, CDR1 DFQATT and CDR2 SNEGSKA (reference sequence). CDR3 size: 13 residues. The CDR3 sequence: CSARLGGKDTQYF. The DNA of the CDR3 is TGCAGTGCTAGACTAGGAGGGAAGGATACGCAGTATTTT.

CDR3 residues: CASSQDRGGWTEAFF. The DNA for the CDR3 is TGCGCCAGCAGCCAAGATCGGGGAGGGTGGACTGAAGCTTTCTTT. The chain links TRBV4-1 to TRBJ1-1, with D unresolved. CDR3 length: 15 amino acids. With 0 bases removed from V and 5 bases from J, the gap between germline ends came to 13 bases. Germline CDR1 MGHRA, CDR2 YSYEKL.

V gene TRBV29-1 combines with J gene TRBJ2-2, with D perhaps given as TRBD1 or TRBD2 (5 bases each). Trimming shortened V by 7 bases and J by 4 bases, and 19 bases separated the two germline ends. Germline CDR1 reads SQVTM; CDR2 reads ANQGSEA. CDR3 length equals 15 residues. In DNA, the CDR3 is TGCAGCGCCCGCTCCTGGGGGAGCGTCACCGGGGAGCTGTTTTTT. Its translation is CSARSWGSVTGELFF.

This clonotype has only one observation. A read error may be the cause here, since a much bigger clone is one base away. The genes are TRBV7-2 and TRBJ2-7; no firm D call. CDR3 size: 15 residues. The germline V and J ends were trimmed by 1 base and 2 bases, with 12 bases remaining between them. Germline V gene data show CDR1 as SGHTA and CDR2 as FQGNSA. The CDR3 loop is CASSLERTRAYEQYF. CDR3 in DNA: TGTGCCAGCAGCTTAGAGAGAACGAGAGCCTACGAGCAGTACTTC.

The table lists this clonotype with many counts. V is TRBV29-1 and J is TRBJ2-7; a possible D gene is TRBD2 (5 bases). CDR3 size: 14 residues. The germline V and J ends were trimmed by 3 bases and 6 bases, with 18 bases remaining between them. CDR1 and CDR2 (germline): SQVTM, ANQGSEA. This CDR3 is CSVDPGTEVGEQYF. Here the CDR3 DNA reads TGCAGCGTTGACCCCGGAACGGAGGTGGGCGAGCAGTACTTC.

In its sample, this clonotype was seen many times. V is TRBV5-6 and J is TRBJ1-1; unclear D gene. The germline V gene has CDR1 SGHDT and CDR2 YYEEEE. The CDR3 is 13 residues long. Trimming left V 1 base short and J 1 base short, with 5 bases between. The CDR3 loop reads CASSLPKNTEAFF. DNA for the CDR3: TGTGCCAGCAGCTTGCCAAAGAACACTGAAGCTTTCTTT.

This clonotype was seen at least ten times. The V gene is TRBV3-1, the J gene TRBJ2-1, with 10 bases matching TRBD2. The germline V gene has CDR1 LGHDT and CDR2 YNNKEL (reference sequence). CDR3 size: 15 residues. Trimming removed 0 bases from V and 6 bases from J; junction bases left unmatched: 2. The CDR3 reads CASSQESGRGNEQFF. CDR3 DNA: TGTGCCAGCAGCCAAGAGAGCGGGAGGGGCAATGAGCAGTTCTTC.

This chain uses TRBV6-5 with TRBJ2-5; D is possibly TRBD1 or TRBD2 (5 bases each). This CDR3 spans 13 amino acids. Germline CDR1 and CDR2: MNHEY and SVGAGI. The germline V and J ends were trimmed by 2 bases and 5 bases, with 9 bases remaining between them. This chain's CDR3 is CASSYGGPETQYF. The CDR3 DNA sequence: TGTGCCAGCAGTTACGGGGGTCCGGAGACCCAGTACTTC.

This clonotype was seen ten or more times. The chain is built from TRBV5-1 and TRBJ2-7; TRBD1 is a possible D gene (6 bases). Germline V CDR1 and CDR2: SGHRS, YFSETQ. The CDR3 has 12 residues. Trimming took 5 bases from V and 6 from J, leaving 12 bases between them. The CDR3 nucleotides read TGCGCCAGCAGTTCACAGGGAATCGAGCAGTACTTC. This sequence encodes CASSSQGIEQYF.

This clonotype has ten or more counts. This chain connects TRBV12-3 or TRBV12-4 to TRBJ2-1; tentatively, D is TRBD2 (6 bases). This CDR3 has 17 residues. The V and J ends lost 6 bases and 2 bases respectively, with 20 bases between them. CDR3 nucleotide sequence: TGTGCCAGCAGCCCACCCGGGAAGGGCGGGACCTACAATGAGCAGTTCTTC. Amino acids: CASSPPGKGGTYNEQFF.

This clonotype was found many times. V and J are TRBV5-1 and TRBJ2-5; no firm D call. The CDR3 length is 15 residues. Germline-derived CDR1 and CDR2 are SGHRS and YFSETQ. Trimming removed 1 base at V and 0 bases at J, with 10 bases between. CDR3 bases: TGCGCCAGCAGCTTGATTCGGACGTACCAAGAGACCCAGTACTTC. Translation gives CASSLIRTYQETQYF.

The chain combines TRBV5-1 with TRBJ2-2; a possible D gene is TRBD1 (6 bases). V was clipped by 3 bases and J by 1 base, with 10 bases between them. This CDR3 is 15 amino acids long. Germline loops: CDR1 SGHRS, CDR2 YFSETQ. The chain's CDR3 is CASSWGTLNTGELFF. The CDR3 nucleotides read TGCGCCAGCAGCTGGGGGACATTGAACACCGGGGAGCTGTTTTTT.

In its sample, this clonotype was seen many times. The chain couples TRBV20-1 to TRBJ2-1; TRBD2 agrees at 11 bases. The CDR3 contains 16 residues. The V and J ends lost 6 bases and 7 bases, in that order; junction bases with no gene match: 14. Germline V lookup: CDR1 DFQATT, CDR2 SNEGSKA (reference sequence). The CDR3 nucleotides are TGCAGTGCAAAGAACTATTTAGCGGGAGGGGGTAATGAGCAGTTCTTC. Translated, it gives CSAKNYLAGGGNEQFF.

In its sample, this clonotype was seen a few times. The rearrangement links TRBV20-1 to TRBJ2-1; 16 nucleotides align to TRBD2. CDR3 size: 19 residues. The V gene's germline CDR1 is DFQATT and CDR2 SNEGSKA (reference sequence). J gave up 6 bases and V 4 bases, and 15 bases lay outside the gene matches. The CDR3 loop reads CSATSPSGTSGRAINEQFF. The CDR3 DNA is TGCAGTGCTACCTCCCCCAGTGGGACTAGCGGGAGGGCCATCAATGAGCAGTTCTTC.

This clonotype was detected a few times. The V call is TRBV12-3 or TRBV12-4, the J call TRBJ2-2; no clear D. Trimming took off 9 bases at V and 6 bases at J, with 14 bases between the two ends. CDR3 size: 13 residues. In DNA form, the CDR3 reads TGTGCCAGTTTATCGGGTGGTGCCGGGGAGCTGTTTTTT. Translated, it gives CASLSGGAGELFF.

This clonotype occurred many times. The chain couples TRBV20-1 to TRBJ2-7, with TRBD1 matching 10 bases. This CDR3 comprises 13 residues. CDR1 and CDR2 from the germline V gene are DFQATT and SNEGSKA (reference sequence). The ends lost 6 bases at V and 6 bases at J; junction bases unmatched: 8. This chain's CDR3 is CSAGRDRGREQYF. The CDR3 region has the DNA TGCAGTGCCGGCCGGGACAGGGGACGCGAGCAGTACTTC.

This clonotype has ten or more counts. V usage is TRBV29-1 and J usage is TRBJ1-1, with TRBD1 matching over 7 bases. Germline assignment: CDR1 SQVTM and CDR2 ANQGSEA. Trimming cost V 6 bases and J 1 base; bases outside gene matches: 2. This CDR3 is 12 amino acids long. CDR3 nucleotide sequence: TGCAGCGTGGGGACAGCGAACACTGAAGCTTTCTTT. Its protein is CSVGTANTEAFF.

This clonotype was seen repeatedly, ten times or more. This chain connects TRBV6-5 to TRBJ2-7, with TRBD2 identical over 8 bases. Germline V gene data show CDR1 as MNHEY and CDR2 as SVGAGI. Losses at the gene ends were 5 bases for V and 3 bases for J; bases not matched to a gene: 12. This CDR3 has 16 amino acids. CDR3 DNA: TGTGCCAGCAGTCACCCCACTAGCGGTCCTATCTACGAGCAGTACTTC. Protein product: CASSHPTSGPIYEQYF.

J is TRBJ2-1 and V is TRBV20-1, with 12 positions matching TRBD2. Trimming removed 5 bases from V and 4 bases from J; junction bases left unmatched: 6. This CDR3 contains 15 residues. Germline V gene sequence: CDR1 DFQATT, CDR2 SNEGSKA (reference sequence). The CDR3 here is CSAPDTSGRYNEQFF. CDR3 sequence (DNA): TGCAGTGCTCCCGACACTAGCGGGAGGTACAATGAGCAGTTCTTC.

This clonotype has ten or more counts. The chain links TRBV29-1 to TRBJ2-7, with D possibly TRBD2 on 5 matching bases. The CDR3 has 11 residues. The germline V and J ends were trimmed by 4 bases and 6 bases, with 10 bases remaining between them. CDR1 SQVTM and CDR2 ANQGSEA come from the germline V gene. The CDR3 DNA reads TGCAGCGTTGGTTCGGGGTCCGAGCAGTACTTC. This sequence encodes CSVGSGSEQYF.

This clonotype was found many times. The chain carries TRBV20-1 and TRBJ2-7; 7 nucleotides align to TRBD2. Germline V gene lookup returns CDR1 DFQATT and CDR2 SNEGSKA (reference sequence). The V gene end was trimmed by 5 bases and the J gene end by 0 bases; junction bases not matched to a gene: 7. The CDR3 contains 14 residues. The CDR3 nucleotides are TGCAGTGCTCAGGCCCTAGCGGACTCCTACGAGCAGTACTTC. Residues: CSAQALADSYEQYF.

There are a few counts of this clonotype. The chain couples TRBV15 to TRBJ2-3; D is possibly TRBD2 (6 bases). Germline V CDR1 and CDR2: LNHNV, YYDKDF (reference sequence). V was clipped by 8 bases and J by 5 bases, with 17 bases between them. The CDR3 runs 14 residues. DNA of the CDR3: TGTGCCACCGCTCCCCGGAGGGCGAAAGATACGCAGTATTTT. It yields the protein CATAPRRAKDTQYF.

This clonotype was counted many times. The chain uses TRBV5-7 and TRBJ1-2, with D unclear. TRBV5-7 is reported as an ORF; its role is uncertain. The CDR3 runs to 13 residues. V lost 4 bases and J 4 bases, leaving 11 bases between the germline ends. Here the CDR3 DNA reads TGTGCCAGCAGCCCCGATTCCCGCTATGGCTACACCTTC. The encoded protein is CASSPDSRYGYTF.